This TCR beta chain was identified during a study of shared clonotypes between healthy human individuals. Whole-study context: The donor group consisted of two women and three men, aged 18 to 49. Each donor's CD4 naive and CD4 memory cells filled three plates apiece, CD8 naive two, and CD8 memory one. Study-level points and caveats: Memory subsets generally showed lower estimated richness than naive subsets.

Using immunoSEQ multiplex PCR, the repertoire was profiled, and TCRdb retains in-frame clones only, with some absent. The data show over 700,000 clones, roughly two thirds seen once. Trimming shortened V by 7 bases and J by 5 bases, and 17 bases separated the two germline ends. The germline V gene has CDR1 MDHEN and CDR2 SYDVKM. This CDR3 comprises 14 residues. In the case of this clone: Its antigen is still unknown.

The receptor comes from a woman aged 25 to 39 in good health. The sample consisted of memory CD4+ T cells sorted from blood. Regarding subset: CD45RA-negative fraction. The chain links TRBV28 to TRBJ2-5; D may be TRBD1 or TRBD2 (5 bases each). CDR3 coding DNA: TGTGCCAGCAAGGGACCTGGGGATTGGGAGACCCAGTACTTC. This encodes CASKGPGDWETQYF.